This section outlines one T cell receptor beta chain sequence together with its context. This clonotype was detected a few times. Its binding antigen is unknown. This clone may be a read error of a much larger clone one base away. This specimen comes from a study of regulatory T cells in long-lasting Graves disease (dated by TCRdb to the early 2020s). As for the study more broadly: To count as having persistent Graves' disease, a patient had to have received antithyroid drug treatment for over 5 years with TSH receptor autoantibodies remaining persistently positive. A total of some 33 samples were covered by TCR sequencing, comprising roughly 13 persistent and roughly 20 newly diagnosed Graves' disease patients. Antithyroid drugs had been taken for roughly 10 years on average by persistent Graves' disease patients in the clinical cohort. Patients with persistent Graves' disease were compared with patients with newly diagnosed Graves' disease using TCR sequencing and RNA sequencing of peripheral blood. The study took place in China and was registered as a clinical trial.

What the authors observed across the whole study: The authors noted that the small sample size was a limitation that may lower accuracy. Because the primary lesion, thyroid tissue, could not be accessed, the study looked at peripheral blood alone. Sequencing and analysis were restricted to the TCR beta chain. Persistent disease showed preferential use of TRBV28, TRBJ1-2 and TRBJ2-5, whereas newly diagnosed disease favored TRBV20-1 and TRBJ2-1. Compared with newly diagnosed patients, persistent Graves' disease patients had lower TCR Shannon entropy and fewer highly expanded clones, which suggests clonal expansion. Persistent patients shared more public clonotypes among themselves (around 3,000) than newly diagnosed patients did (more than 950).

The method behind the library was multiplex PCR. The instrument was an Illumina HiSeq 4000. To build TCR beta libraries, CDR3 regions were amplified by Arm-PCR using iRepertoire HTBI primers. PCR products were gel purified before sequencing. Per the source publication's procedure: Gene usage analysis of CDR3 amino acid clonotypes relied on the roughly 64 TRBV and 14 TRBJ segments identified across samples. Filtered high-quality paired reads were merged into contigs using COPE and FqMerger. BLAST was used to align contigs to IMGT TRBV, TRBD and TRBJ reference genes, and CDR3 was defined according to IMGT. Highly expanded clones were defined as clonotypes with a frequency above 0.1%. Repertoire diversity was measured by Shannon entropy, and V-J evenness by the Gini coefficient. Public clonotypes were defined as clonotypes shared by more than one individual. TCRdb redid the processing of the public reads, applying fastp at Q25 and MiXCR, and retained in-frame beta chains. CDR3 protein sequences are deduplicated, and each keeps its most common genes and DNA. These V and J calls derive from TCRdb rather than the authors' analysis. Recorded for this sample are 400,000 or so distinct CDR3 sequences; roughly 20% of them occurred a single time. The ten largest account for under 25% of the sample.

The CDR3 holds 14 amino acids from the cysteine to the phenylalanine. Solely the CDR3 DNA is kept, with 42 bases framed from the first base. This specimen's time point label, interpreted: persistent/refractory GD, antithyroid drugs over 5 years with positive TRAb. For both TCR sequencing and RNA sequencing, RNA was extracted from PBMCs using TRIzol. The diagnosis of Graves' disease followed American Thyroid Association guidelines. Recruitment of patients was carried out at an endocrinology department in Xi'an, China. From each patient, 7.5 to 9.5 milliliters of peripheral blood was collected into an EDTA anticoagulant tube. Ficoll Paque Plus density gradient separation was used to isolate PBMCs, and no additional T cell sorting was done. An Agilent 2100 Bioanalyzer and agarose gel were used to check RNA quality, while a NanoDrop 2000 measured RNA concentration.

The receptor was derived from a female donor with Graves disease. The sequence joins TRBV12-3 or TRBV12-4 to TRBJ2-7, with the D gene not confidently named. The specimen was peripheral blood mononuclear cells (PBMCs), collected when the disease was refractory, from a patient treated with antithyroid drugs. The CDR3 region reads CASSTTHGSYGQYF. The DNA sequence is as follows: TGTGCCAGCAGTACGACCCACGGTTCGTACGGGCAGTACTTC.